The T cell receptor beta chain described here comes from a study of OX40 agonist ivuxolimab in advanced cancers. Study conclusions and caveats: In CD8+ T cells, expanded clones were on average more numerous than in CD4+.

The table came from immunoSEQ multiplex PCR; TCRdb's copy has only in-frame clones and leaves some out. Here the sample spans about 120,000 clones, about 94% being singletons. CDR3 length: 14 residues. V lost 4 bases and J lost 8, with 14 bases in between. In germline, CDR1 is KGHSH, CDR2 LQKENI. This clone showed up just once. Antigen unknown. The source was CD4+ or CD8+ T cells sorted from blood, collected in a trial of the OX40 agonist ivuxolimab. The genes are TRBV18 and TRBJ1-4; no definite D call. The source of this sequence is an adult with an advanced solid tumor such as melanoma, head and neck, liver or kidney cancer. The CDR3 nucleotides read TGTGCCAGCTCACTCGATATACCGGGGGAAAAACTGTTTTTT. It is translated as CASSLDIPGEKLFF.